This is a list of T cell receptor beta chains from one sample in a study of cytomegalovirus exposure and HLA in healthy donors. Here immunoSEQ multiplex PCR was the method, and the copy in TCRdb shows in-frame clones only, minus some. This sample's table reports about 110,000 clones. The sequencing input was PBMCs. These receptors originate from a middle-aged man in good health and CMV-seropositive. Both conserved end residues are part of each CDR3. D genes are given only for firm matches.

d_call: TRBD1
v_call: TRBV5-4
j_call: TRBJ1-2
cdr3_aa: CASSFGTGGSGYTF
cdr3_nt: TGTGCCAGCAGCTTCGGGACAGGGGGCAGTGGCTACACCTTC

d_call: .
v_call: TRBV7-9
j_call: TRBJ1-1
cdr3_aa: CASSLGSTEAFF
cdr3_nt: TGTGCCAGCAGCCTAGGTAGCACTGAAGCTTTCTTT

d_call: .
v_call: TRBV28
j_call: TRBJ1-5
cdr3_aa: CASSLAGNNQPQHF
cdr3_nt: TGTGCCAGCAGTTTGGCCGGGAACAATCAGCCCCAGCATTTT

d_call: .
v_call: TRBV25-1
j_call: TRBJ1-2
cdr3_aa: CASTDSTGRVYGYTF
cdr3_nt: TGTGCCAGCACCGATTCGACAGGACGGGTCTATGGCTACACCTTC

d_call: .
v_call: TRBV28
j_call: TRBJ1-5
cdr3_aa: CASSSNFQPQHF
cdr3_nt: TGTGCCAGCAGTTCCAACTTCCAGCCCCAGCATTTT

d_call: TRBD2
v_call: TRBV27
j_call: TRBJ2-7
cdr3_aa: CASATIVSGLAGKGHYEQYF
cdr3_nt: TGTGCCAGCGCAACTATAGTGTCAGGACTAGCGGGAAAGGGGCACTACGAGCAGTACTTC

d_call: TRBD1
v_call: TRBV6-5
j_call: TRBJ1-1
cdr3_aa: CASRGQYGAFF
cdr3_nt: TGTGCCAGCCGGGGACAGTATGGAGCTTTCTTT

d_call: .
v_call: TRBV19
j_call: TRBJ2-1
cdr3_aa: CASSISGNPYNEQFF
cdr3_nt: TGTGCCAGTAGTATCTCGGGGAACCCCTACAATGAGCAGTTCTTC

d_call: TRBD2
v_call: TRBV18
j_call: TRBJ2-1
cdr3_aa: CASSPLAYSPSGRVSYNEQFF
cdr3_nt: TGTGCCAGCTCACCACTCGCCTATTCCCCTAGCGGGAGGGTATCCTACAATGAGCAGTTCTTC

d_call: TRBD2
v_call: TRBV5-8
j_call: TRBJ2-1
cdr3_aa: CASSSGLAYNEQFF
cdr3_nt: TGTGCCAGCAGCTCGGGACTAGCCTACAATGAGCAGTTCTTC

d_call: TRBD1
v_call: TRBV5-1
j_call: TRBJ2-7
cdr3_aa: CASSLMDRGLGEQYF
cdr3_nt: TGCGCCAGCAGCTTAATGGACAGGGGATTGGGCGAGCAGTACTTC

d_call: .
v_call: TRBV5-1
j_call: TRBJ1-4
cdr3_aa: CASTPGDNEKLFF
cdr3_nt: TGCGCCAGCACCCCCGGGGATAATGAAAAACTGTTTTTT

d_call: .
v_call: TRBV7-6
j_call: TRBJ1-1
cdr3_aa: CASSIITGITEAFF
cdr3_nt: TGTGCCAGCAGCATCATAACAGGGATTACTGAAGCTTTCTTT

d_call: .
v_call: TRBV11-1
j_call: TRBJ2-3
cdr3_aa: CASSAILTDTQYF
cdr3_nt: TGTGCCAGCAGCGCGATCCTCACAGATACGCAGTATTTT

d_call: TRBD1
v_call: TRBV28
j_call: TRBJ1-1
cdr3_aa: CASSLWGRVGGVRNTEAFF
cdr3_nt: TGTGCCAGCAGTTTATGGGGGCGGGTAGGGGGCGTTCGGAACACTGAAGCTTTCTTT

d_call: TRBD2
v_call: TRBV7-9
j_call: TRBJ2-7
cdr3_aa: CASSFEREGTHEQYF
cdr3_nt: TGTGCCAGCAGCTTTGAGCGGGAGGGCACCCACGAGCAGTACTTC

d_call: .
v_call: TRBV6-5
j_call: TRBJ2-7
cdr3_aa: CATGGSGGVTYEQYF
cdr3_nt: TGTGCCACAGGGGGCTCAGGGGGGGTAACCTACGAGCAGTACTTC

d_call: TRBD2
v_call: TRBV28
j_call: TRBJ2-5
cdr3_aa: CASSPGGGGATQYF
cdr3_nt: TGTGCCAGCAGCCCCGGGGGGGGCGGGGCGACCCAGTACTTC

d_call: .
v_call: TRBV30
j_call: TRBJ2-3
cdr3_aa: CAWSEIHISTDTQYF
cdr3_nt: TGTGCCTGGAGTGAAATACACATTAGCACAGATACGCAGTATTTT

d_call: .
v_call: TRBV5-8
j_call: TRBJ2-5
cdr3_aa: CASSLGWGSGGAQYF
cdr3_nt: TGTGCCAGCAGCTTGGGTTGGGGGAGCGGCGGGGCCCAGTACTTC

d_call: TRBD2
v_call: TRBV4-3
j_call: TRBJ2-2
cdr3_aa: CASSQDMAGDDGELFF
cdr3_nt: TGCGCCAGCAGCCAAGATATGGCGGGAGATGACGGGGAGCTGTTTTTT

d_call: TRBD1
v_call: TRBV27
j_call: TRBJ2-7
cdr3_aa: CASSYRGLEQYF
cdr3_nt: TGTGCCAGCAGTTACAGGGGGCTCGAGCAGTACTTC

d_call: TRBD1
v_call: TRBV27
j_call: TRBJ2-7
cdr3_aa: CASSLTDRDEQYF
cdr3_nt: TGTGCCAGCAGTTTAACCGACAGGGACGAGCAGTACTTC

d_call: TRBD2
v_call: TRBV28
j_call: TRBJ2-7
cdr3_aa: CASSSSGSRYEQYF
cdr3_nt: TGTGCCAGCAGCTCTAGCGGGAGTCGCTACGAGCAGTACTTC

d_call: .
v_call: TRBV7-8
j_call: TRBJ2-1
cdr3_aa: CASSPTPSVSYNEQFF
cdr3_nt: TGTGCCAGCAGCCCGACCCCTAGCGTCTCCTACAATGAGCAGTTCTTC

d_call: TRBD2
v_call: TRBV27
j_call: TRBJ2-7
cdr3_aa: CASGWTSGRNHEQYF
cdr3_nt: TGTGCCAGCGGGTGGACTAGCGGGAGGAACCACGAGCAGTACTTC

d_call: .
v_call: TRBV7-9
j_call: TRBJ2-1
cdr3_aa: CASSLTAGKDFF
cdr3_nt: TGTGCCAGCAGCTTAACTGCCGGGAAAGACTTCTTC

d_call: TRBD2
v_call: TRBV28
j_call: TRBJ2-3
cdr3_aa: CASSGRTSGKVITQYF
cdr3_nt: TGTGCCAGCAGTGGCCGGACTAGCGGGAAGGTAATTACGCAGTATTTT

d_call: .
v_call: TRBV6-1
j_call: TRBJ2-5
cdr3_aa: CASSGLRATQYF
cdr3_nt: TGTGCCAGCAGTGGGTTGAGAGCGACCCAGTACTTC

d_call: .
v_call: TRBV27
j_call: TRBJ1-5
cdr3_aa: CASSWNGDQPQHF
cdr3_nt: TGTGCCAGCAGTTGGAACGGGGATCAGCCCCAGCATTTT

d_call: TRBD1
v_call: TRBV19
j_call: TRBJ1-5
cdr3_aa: CASSTFPGQGNNQPQHF
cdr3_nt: TGTGCCAGTAGTACATTCCCGGGACAGGGGAATAATCAGCCCCAGCATTTT

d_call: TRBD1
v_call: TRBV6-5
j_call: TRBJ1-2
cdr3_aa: CASRRGQGGGYTF
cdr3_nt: TGTGCCAGCAGGAGAGGACAGGGGGGAGGCTACACCTTC

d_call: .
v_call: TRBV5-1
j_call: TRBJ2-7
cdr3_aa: CASSLVVGATYEQYF
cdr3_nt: TGCGCCAGCAGCTTGGTGGTAGGAGCAACCTACGAGCAGTACTTC

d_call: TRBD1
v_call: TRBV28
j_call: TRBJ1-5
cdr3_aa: CASSTYRGDQPQHF
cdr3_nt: TGTGCCAGCAGTACATACAGGGGGGATCAGCCCCAGCATTTT

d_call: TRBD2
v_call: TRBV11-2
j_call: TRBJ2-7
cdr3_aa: CASRTGTSAYYEQYF
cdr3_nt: TGTGCCAGCAGGACCGGGACTAGCGCGTACTACGAGCAGTACTTC

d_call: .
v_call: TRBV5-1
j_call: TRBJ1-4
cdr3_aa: CASSLGRRTTNEKLFF
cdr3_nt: TGCGCCAGCAGCTTGGGCCGGAGGACAACTAATGAAAAACTGTTTTTT

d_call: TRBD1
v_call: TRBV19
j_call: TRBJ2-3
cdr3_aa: CASTDRGGTDTQYF
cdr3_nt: TGTGCCAGCACGGACAGGGGTGGCACAGATACGCAGTATTTT

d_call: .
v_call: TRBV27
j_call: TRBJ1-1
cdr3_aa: CASSLGWMGGADSEAFF
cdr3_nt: TGTGCCAGCAGTTTAGGTTGGATGGGGGGGGCCGACTCTGAAGCTTTCTTT

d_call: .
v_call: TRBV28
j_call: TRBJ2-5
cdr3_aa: CASSFGQTQYF
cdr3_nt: TGTGCCAGCAGTTTTGGGCAGACCCAGTACTTC

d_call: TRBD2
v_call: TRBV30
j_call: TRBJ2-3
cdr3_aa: CAWSVGLAGTDTQYF
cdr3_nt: TGTGCCTGGAGTGTTGGGCTAGCGGGAACAGATACGCAGTATTTT

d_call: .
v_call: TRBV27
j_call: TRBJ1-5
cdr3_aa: CASSSRAYQPQHF
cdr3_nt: TGTGCCAGCAGTTCCAGGGCCTATCAGCCCCAGCATTTT